This is a list of T cell receptor beta chains from one sample in a study of vaccination and CD4 T cells after COVID-19. Their target antigens are unknown. TCRdb redid the calling of the PCR reads with MiXCR, one entry per CDR3 protein. The profile covers about 17,000 distinct CDR3 sequences, with about 56% appearing a single time and 8% to 10% taken by the ten largest. The sample was CD4+ T cells from blood, cultured in vitro. All receptors come from a human donor who had recovered from COVID-19. Both conserved end residues are part of each CDR3. The D gene is left open where the match is weak. Not every row has a clone size; where given, it reads once, few, many or a size class.

D	V	size	J	CDR3	DNA
TRBD2	TRBV6-2/TRBV6-3	-	TRBJ2-1	CASSRLAGDFNEQFF	TGTGCCAGCAGCCGTTTAGCGGGAGATTTCAATGAGCAGTTCTTC
TRBD1	TRBV14	-	TRBJ1-6	CASSHQQGGYSPLHF	TGTGCCAGCAGCCACCAACAGGGGGGATATTCACCCCTCCACTTT
-	TRBV20-1	-	TRBJ2-3	CSARNGGEGTDTQYF	TGCAGTGCTAGAAACGGGGGAGAGGGCACAGATACGCAGTATTTT
TRBD2	TRBV19	-	TRBJ2-5	CASSLGLAGERETQYF	TGTGCCAGTAGTTTGGGACTAGCGGGAGAGAGAGAGACCCAGTACTTC
TRBD1	TRBV24-1	-	TRBJ2-5	CATSDPFGQGQETQYF	TGTGCCACCAGTGACCCTTTTGGACAGGGCCAAGAGACCCAGTACTTC
TRBD2	TRBV30	-	TRBJ2-5	CAWMGGRGKTQYF	TGTGCCTGGATGGGCGGGAGGGGAAAGACCCAGTACTTC
-	TRBV11-1	-	TRBJ2-5	CASSLFGGAGQETQYF	TGTGCCAGCAGCTTATTTGGGGGCGCAGGCCAAGAGACCCAGTACTTC
-	TRBV28	once	TRBJ1-1	CASTRTAGTEAFF	TGTGCCAGCACAAGAACCGCGGGTACTGAAGCTTTCTTT
-	TRBV11-2	few	TRBJ2-5	CASSLDNTGRTQYF	TGTGCCAGCAGCTTAGATAATACAGGCAGAACCCAGTACTTC
-	TRBV6-2/TRBV6-3	-	TRBJ1-2	CASSYPGTLNYGYTF	TGTGCCAGCAGTTATCCCGGGACACTAAACTATGGCTACACCTTC
TRBD2	TRBV10-3	few	TRBJ2-7	CASREDGTRPYEQYF	TGTGCCAGCAGGGAGGACGGGACTAGACCTTACGAGCAGTACTTC
-	TRBV29-1	-	TRBJ2-3	CSVEDRASDTQYF	TGCAGCGTTGAAGACCGGGCGTCGGATACGCAGTATTTT
TRBD1	TRBV7-2	-	TRBJ2-2	CASSLVGQGPGELFF	TGTGCCAGCAGCTTAGTTGGACAGGGACCCGGGGAGCTGTTTTTT
-	TRBV20-1	-	TRBJ1-2	CSARVYGYTF	TGCAGTGCTAGAGTTTATGGCTACACCTTC
TRBD1	TRBV19	few	TRBJ1-1	CATLRTGGNTEAFF	TGTGCCACACTCCGGACAGGGGGAAACACTGAAGCTTTCTTT
TRBD1	TRBV30	-	TRBJ1-1	CAWSRGQVRAFF	TGTGCCTGGAGCAGGGGACAGGTGCGGGCTTTCTTT
-	TRBV4-1	-	TRBJ2-1	CASSPGPQREQFF	TGCGCCAGCAGCCCCGGACCCCAGCGGGAGCAGTTCTTC
-	TRBV2	-	TRBJ1-2	CASSEANYGYTF	TGTGCCAGCAGTGAAGCCAACTATGGCTACACCTTC
-	TRBV6-5	-	TRBJ1-4	CASSYSGSFNEKLFF	TGTGCCAGCAGTTACTCGGGCAGCTTTAATGAAAAACTGTTTTTT
-	TRBV2	-	TRBJ2-5	CASSEAAPGAGEETQYF	TGTGCCAGCAGTGAAGCGGCCCCGGGGGCGGGAGAAGAGACCCAGTACTTC
-	TRBV5-4	once	TRBJ1-6	CASGDGVLPLHF	TGTGCCAGCGGGGACGGGGTTTTACCCCTCCACTTT
-	TRBV6-5	once	TRBJ1-1	CASSYSTHMDTEAFF	TGTGCCAGCAGTTACTCGACCCATATGGACACTGAAGCTTTCTTT
TRBD1	TRBV5-1	-	TRBJ2-1	CASSVGQNNEQFF	TGCGCCAGCAGCGTGGGACAGAACAATGAGCAGTTCTTC
TRBD1	TRBV30	-	TRBJ2-5	CAWSRDRQETQYF	TGTGCCTGGAGTAGGGACAGACAAGAGACCCAGTACTTC
-	TRBV20-1	-	TRBJ1-2	CSASTPGQGDGYTF	TGCAGTGCTAGTACGCCGGGACAAGGGGATGGCTACACCTTC
TRBD1	TRBV28	-	TRBJ2-7	CASSKGQPYEQYF	TGTGCCAGCAGCAAGGGACAGCCTTACGAGCAGTACTTC
-	TRBV21-1	medium-sized	TRBJ2-1	CASSASGTDPNEQFF	TGTGCCAGCAGCGCATCCGGGACCGACCCGAATGAGCAGTTCTTC
-	TRBV6-1	-	TRBJ2-7	CASSPATGAGGDYEQYF	TGTGCCAGCAGTCCCGCCACCGGGGCAGGAGGGGACTACGAGCAGTACTTC
TRBD2	TRBV20-1	few	TRBJ2-4	CSATTSGNYIQYF	TGCAGTGCTACGACTAGCGGGAATTACATTCAGTACTTC
-	TRBV5-4	few	TRBJ2-5	CASSLQGYRETQYF	TGTGCCAGCAGCTTGCAGGGGTATCGAGAGACCCAGTACTTC
TRBD1	TRBV14	-	TRBJ2-7	CASSQVVRDRATYEQYF	TGTGCCAGCAGCCAAGTGGTACGGGACAGGGCAACCTACGAGCAGTACTTC
-	TRBV28	-	TRBJ1-2	CASSLRLGTDTNYGYTF	TGTGCCAGCAGTTTAAGGTTGGGGACGGACACTAACTATGGCTACACCTTC
-	TRBV2	-	TRBJ1-6	CASKGEGRSPLHF	TGTGCCAGCAAGGGCGAGGGGCGCTCACCCCTCCACTTT
-	TRBV7-9	-	TRBJ2-2	CASSRDSGELFF	TGTGCCAGCAGCAGGGACTCCGGGGAGCTGTTTTTT
-	TRBV27	-	TRBJ1-6	CASSLGGSPLHF	TGTGCCAGCAGTTTAGGGGGCTCACCCCTCCACTTT
-	TRBV20-1	few	TRBJ2-5	CSARDRVQETQYF	TGCAGTGCTAGAGACAGGGTTCAAGAGACCCAGTACTTC
-	TRBV6-2/TRBV6-3	few	TRBJ1-5	CASSYSTPIWPGGNQPQHF	TGTGCCAGCAGTTACTCCACCCCCATCTGGCCGGGGGGCAATCAGCCCCAGCATTTT
-	TRBV20-1	few	TRBJ1-1	CSARNSGFMNTEAFF	TGCAGTGCCCGAAACTCAGGGTTTATGAACACTGAAGCTTTCTTT
TRBD2	TRBV5-1	-	TRBJ2-5	CASSRGASGTSETQYF	TGCGCCAGCAGCCGGGGGGCTAGCGGGACTTCCGAGACCCAGTACTTC
TRBD2	TRBV6-1	-	TRBJ2-2	CASSPAGVFNTGELFF	TGTGCCAGTTCGCCTGCGGGGGTCTTTAACACCGGGGAGCTGTTTTTT